The present TCR beta chain was sequenced within a study of cytomegalovirus exposure and HLA in healthy donors. With 60 Vbeta and 13 Jbeta primers, the PCR was carried out. TCRdb's copy holds only in-frame clones and misses some; the assay was immunoSEQ multiplex PCR. The sample shows around 150,000 clones, roughly 78% of them seen only once. This clone was detected once. The ends were cut back, 5 bases at V and 5 bases at J, with 16 bases in the middle. The CDR3 spans 15 residues. Germline V CDR1 and CDR2: KGHSH, LQKENI. Sequences were obtained from PBMCs. The genes are TRBV18 and TRBJ2-1; D is perhaps TRBD1 (6 bases). The clonotype comes from a man between 35 and 55 years old in good health and CMV-seropositive. The CDR3 protein is CASSDTGLINNEQFF. DNA for the CDR3: TGTGCCAGCTCAGACACAGGGTTAATTAACAATGAGCAGTTCTTC. The full variable domain, its missing parts supplied by reference TRBV18 and TRBJ2-1, is NAGVMQNPRHLVRRRGQEARLRCSPMKGHSHVYWYRQLPEEGLKFMVYLQKENIIDESGMPKERFSAEFPKEGPSILRIQQVVRGDSAAYFCASSDTGLINNEQFFGPGTRLTVL.